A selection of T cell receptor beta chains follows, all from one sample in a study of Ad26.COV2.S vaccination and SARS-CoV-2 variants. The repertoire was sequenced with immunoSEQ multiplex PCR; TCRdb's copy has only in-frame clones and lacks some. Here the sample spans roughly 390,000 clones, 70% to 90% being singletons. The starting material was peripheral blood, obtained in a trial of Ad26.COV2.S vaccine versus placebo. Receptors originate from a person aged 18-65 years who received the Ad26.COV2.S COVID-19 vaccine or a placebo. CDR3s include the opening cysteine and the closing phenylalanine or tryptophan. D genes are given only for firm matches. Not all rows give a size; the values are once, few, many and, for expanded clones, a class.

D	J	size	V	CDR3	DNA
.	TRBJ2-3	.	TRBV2	CASNWGSTDTQYF	TGTGCCAGCAACTGGGGCAGCACAGATACGCAGTATTTT
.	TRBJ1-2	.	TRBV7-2	CASSLVVRGSDGYTF	TGTGCCAGCAGCTTAGTAGTCCGGGGAAGCGATGGCTACACCTTC
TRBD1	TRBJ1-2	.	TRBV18	CASSRMDRANYGYTF	TGTGCCAGCTCACGGATGGACAGGGCTAACTATGGCTACACCTTC
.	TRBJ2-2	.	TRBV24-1	CATSDRYTGELFF	TGTGCCACCAGTGACCGATACACCGGGGAGCTGTTTTTT
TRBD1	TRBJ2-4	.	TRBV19	CASSSPDRVQYF	TGTGCCAGTAGTTCACCCGACAGGGTTCAGTACTTC
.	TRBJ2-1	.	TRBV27	CASSLLDGNEQFF	TGTGCCAGCAGTCTCCTTGACGGCAATGAGCAGTTCTTC
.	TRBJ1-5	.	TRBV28	CASSINVGQPQHF	TGTGCCAGCAGTATAAATGTGGGTCAGCCCCAGCATTTT
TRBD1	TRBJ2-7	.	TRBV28	CASRSDANRGRLGEEQYF	TGTGCCAGCAGATCGGATGCGAACAGGGGAAGGTTAGGGGAGGAGCAGTACTTC
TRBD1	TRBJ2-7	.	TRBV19	CASSIAGTGEREQYF	TGTGCCAGTAGTATCGCCGGGACAGGGGAACGCGAGCAGTACTTC
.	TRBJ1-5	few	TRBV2	CASSEAGTQPQHF	TGTGCCAGCAGTGAAGCAGGGACTCAGCCCCAGCATTTT
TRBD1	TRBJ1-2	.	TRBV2	CASSEWVMSGGRGYTF	TGTGCCAGCAGTGAATGGGTAATGTCAGGGGGCCGTGGCTACACCTTC
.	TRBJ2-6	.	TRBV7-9	CASSNPYRALGANVLTF	TGTGCCAGCAGCAACCCCTACAGGGCTCTGGGCGCCAACGTCCTGACTTTC
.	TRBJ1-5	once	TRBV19	CASSIPPTHWAGSSNQPQHF	TGTGCCAGTAGTATCCCCCCAACCCACTGGGCAGGGAGTTCCAATCAGCCCCAGCATTTT
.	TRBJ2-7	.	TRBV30	CAWSVVSNYEQYF	TGTGCCTGGAGTGTGGTCAGCAACTACGAGCAGTACTTC
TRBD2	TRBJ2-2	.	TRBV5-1	CASRLAGSTGELFF	TGCGCCAGCCGTCTAGCGGGGTCCACCGGGGAGCTGTTTTTT
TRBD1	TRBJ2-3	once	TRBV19	CASSIVVTGSDTQYF	TGTGCCAGTAGTATCGTAGTGACAGGGTCAGATACGCAGTATTTT
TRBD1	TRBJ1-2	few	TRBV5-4	CASSLVPGQRNYGYTF	TGTGCCAGCAGCTTGGTCCCGGGACAGAGAAACTATGGCTACACCTTC
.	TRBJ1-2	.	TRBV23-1	CASSDRCLANNTNYGYTF	TGCGCCAGCAGTGATCGCTGTCTGGCAAACAATACTAACTATGGCTACACCTTC
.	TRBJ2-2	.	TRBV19	CASSPRRRPDTGELFF	TGTGCCAGTAGTCCTCGCCGGCGGCCGGACACCGGGGAGCTGTTTTTT
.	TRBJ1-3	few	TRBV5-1	CASSLASQGSSGNTIYF	TGCGCCAGCAGCTTGGCGTCCCAGGGGTCATCTGGAAACACCATATATTTT
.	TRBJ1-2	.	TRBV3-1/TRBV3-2	CASSKQLGYTF	TGTGCCAGCAGCAAACAACTGGGCTACACCTTC
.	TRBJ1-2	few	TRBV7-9	CASSLHQFGYTF	TGTGCCAGCAGCTTACATCAGTTTGGCTACACCTTC
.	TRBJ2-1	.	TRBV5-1	CASSLGGGDYNEQFF	TGCGCCAGCAGCTTGGGAGGGGGAGATTACAATGAGCAGTTCTTC
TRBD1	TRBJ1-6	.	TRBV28	CASSPPGGDNSPLHF	TGTGCCAGCAGTCCCCCAGGGGGCGATAATTCACCCCTCCACTTT
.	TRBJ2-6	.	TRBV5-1	CASSLGQPGANVLTF	TGCGCCAGCAGCTTAGGGCAGCCTGGGGCCAACGTCCTGACTTTC
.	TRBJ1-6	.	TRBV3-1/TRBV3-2	CASQARAVGSYNSPLHF	TGTGCCAGCCAAGCACGGGCCGTCGGGTCCTATAATTCACCCCTCCACTTT
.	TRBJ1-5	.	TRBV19	CASSTQQGVHQPQHF	TGTGCCAGTAGTACCCAACAGGGAGTCCATCAGCCCCAGCATTTT
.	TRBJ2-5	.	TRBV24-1	CATSVGPGETQYF	TGTGCCACCAGTGTCGGGCCAGGGGAGACCCAGTACTTC
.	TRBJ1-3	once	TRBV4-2	CASSQRDIYSGNTIYF	TGTGCCAGCAGCCAAAGAGATATTTACTCTGGAAACACCATATATTTT
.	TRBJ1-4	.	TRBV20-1	CSASKGSEKLFF	TGCAGTGCTAGTAAGGGAAGTGAAAAACTGTTTTTT
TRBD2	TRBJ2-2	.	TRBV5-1	CASAGTSDFTGELFF	TGCGCCAGCGCCGGGACTAGCGATTTCACCGGGGAGCTGTTTTTT
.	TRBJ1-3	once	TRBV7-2	CASSLGGPQGSGNTIYF	TGTGCCAGCAGCTTAGGTGGGCCTCAGGGCTCTGGAAACACCATATATTTT
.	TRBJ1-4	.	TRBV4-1	CASSQDGNKLFF	TGCGCCAGCAGCCAAGACGGAAACAAACTGTTTTTT
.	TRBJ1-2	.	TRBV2	CASVRDDYGYTF	TGTGCCAGCGTCAGGGATGACTATGGCTACACCTTC
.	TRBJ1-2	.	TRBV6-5	CASTPAGFYGYTF	TGTGCCAGCACTCCGGCGGGTTTCTATGGCTACACCTTC
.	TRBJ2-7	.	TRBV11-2	CASSLSGLEQYF	TGTGCCAGCAGCTTAAGCGGACTCGAGCAGTACTTC
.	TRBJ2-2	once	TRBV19	CASMIRGAGTGELFF	TGTGCCAGTATGATCCGGGGGGCTGGAACCGGGGAGCTGTTTTTT
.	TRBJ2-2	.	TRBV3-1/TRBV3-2	CASSQEFGGLNTGELFF	TGTGCCAGCAGCCAAGAATTTGGGGGACTGAACACCGGGGAGCTGTTTTTT
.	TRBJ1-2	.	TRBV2	CASSDGSLLYGYTF	TGTGCCAGCAGTGACGGCAGTCTTCTCTATGGCTACACCTTC